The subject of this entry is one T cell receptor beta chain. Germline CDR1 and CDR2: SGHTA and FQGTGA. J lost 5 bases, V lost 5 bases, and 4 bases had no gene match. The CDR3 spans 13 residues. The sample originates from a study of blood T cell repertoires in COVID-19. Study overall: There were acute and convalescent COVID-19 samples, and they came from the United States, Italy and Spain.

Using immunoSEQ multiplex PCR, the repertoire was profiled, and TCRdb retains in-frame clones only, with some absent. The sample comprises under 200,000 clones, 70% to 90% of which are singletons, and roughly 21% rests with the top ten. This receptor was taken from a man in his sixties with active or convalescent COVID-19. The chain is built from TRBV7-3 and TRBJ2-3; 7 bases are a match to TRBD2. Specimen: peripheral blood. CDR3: CASSAASGDTQYF. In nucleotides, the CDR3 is TGTGCCAGCAGCGCCGCTAGCGGAGATACGCAGTATTTT.